One and the same sample provided the 5 T cell receptor beta chains below, sequenced in a study of identical twins. TCRdb processed the 5' RACE reads anew with MiXCR; each CDR3 protein has one entry. The sample has some 1,600,000 distinct CDR3 sequences; 32% are singletons. The sequenced sample was cord blood. The receptors were sampled from a newborn girl in good health.

The chain is built from TRBV6-1 and TRBJ1-5; D might be TRBD1 (6 bases). The V gene lost 6 bases and the J gene lost 6 bases, with 18 bases spanning the gap. CDR3 size: 15 residues. Looked up from germline, CDR1 is MNHNS and CDR2 is SASEGT. The DNA of the CDR3 is TGTGCCAGCAGCCGATCTCCGGGGGCTGGTCAGCCCCAGCATTTT. Its translation is CASSRSPGAGQPQHF.

This clonotype occurred a few times. The chain joins TRBV20-1 to TRBJ2-3; the match to TRBD2 covers 13 bases. This CDR3 is 16 amino acids long. Germline values: CDR1 DFQATT, CDR2 SNEGSKA (reference sequence). Trimming removed 1 base from V and 7 bases from J; junction bases left unmatched: 8. CDR3 residues: CSARGLAGGTQYTQYF. The CDR3 bases are TGCAGTGCTAGAGGACTAGCGGGGGGTACACAGTATACGCAGTATTTT.

V gene TRBV12-3 or TRBV12-4 combines with J gene TRBJ1-5; 10 nucleotides agree with TRBD1. Trimming removed 6 bases from V and 6 bases from J; junction bases left unmatched: 14. The CDR3 loop spans 17 amino acids. CDR3 region: CASSSFETGGDGQPQHF. The CDR3 DNA reads as TGTGCCAGCAGCTCCTTTGAGACAGGGGGCGACGGTCAGCCCCAGCATTTT.

The chain joins TRBV2 to TRBJ2-5; tentatively, D is TRBD2 (5 bases). CDR1 SNHLY and CDR2 FYNNEI come from the germline V gene. This CDR3 region has 11 residues. V lost 5 bases, J lost 11 bases, and 12 bases lay in between. The CDR3 nucleotides read TGTGCCAGCAGTTCGGAGGCGGAGCAGTACTTC. Protein product: CASSSEAEQYF.

This clonotype was seen at least ten times. The genes are TRBV29-1 and TRBJ2-1; TRBD2 matches at 8 bases. The CDR3 length is 14 residues. CDR1 and CDR2 from the germline V gene are SQVTM and ANQGSEA. With 3 bases clipped from V and 0 bases from J, the junction kept 1 base outside the gene matches. In DNA, the CDR3 is TGCAGCGTTGACGGGGGGGACTCCTACAATGAGCAGTTCTTC. It translates to CSVDGGDSYNEQFF.